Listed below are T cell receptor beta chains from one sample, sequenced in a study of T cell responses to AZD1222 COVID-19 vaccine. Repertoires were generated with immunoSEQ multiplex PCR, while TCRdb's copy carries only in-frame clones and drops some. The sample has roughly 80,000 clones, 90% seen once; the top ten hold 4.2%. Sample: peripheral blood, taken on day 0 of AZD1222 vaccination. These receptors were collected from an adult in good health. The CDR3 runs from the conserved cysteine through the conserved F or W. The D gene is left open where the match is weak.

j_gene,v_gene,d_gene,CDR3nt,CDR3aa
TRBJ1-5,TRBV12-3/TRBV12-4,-,TGTGCCAGCAGTTTTGAGCTAAATCAGCCCCAGCATTTT,CASSFELNQPQHF
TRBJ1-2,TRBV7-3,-,TGTGCCAGCAGCTTATCAGGGGTTGATGGCTACACCTTC,CASSLSGVDGYTF
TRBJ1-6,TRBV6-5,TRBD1,TGTGCCAGCAGCTCCGGGACAGGGCAATCACCCCTCCACTTT,CASSSGTGQSPLHF
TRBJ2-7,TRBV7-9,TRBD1,TGTGCCGCACAGGGGGCTTCCTACGAGCAGTACTTC,CAAQGASYEQYF
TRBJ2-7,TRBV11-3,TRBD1,TGTGCCAGCAGCTCAAGGGGGCAGGGGTCAATCGAGCAGTACTTC,CASSSRGQGSIEQYF
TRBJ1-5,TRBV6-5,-,TGTGCCAGCAGCAAGGGACCGTATCAGCCCCAGCATTTT,CASSKGPYQPQHF
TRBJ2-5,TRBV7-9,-,TGTGCCAGCAGCTTAAACGGACTGCGCCAAGAGACCCAGTACTTC,CASSLNGLRQETQYF
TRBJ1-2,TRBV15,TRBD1,TGTGCCACCAGCAGGAGTCAGGGGGCTGGCTACACCTTC,CATSRSQGAGYTF
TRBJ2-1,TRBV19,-,TGTGCCAGTAGTATTGAGGCGGGGTGGAGGGGGAATGAGCAGTTCTTC,CASSIEAGWRGNEQFF
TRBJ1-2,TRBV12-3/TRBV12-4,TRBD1,TGTGCCAGCAGTCGGACAGGGGACGGCTACACCTTC,CASSRTGDGYTF